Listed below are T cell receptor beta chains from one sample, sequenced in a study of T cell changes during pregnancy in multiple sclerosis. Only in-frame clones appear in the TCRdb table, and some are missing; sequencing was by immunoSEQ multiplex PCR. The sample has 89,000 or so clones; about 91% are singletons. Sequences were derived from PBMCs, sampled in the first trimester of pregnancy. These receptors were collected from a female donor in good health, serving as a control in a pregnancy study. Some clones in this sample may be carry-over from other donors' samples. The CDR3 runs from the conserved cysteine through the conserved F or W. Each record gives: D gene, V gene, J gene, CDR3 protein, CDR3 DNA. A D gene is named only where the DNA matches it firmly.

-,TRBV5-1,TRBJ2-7,CASSLDETAYEQYF,TGCGCCAGCAGCCTGGACGAAACGGCCTACGAGCAGTACTTC
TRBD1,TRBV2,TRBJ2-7,CASQGAGTGAYEQYF,TGTGCCAGCCAAGGAGCCGGGACAGGGGCCTACGAGCAGTACTTC
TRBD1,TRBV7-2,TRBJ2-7,CASSHSRGINHEQYF,TGTGCCAGCAGCCACTCCAGGGGGATCAACCACGAGCAGTACTTC
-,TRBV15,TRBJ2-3,CATSRAAPGAPDTQYF,TGTGCCACCAGCAGAGCGGCACCGGGAGCTCCCGATACGCAGTATTTT
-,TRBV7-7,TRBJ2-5,CASSLRFGGQETQYF,TGTGCTAGCAGCTTAAGGTTTGGAGGTCAAGAGACCCAGTACTTC
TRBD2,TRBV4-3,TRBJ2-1,CASSRAGLAGGNNEQFF,TGCGCCAGCAGCCGGGCCGGACTAGCGGGAGGGAACAATGAGCAGTTCTTC
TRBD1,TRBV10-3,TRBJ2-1,CAMGGTGVNEQFF,TGTGCCATGGGCGGGACAGGGGTCAATGAGCAGTTCTTC
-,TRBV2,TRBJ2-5,CASSVRETQYF,TGTGCCAGCAGCGTCCGGGAGACCCAGTACTTC
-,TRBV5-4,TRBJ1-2,CASSLEVLAGYTF,TGTGCCAGCAGCTTGGAGGTTCTAGCGGGCTACACCTTC
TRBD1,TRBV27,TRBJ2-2,CASSIDRVGTGELFF,TGTGCCAGCAGCATCGACAGGGTAGGCACCGGGGAGCTGTTTTTT
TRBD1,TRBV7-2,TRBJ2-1,CASSSSTGTGGNEQFF,TGTGCCAGCAGCTCATCCACCGGGACAGGGGGCAATGAGCAGTTCTTC
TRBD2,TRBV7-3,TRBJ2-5,CASSLRGLAGRETQYF,TGTGCCAGCAGCTTAAGGGGACTAGCGGGACGAGAGACCCAGTACTTC